The rows below give T cell receptor beta chains drawn from one sample of a study of shared clonotypes between healthy human individuals. Assay used: immunoSEQ multiplex PCR; TCRdb lists only in-frame clones, some missing. The sample contains about 2.4 million clones, 93% of which appear only once. Input material: naive CD4+ T cells from PBMCs. The receptors come from a man aged 18 to 30 in good health. Some clones in this sample may be carry-over from other donors' samples. CDR3s include the opening cysteine and the closing phenylalanine or tryptophan. A D gene is named only where the DNA matches it firmly. Clone size is stated in some rows and not others, as once, few, many or a class when expanded.

d_call cdr3_length clone_size j_call v_call cdr3_nt cdr3_aa
NA 15 NA TRBJ1-3 TRBV28 TGTGCCAGCAGTTCAACGGACATCTCTGGAAACACCATATATTTT CASSSTDISGNTIYF
NA 14 NA TRBJ2-2 TRBV11-3 TGTGCCAGCAGCCCCGACGTCGGGACCGGGGAGCTGTTTTTT CASSPDVGTGELFF
NA 13 NA TRBJ2-7 TRBV5-1 TGCGCCAGCAGCTTAATGGACTTTTACGAGCAGTACTTC CASSLMDFYEQYF
NA 15 NA TRBJ2-1 TRBV7-2 TGTGCCAGCAGCGGAGGGACTCCTCGGTTGTCGGAGCAGTTCTTC CASSGGTPRLSEQFF
TRBD1 12 NA TRBJ1-2 TRBV2 TGTGCCAGCAAGGAGGACAGGGGCGGCTACACCTTC CASKEDRGGYTF
NA 13 NA TRBJ2-5 TRBV2 TGTGCCAGCAGTGGGGGGTTAAGGGAGACCCAGTACTTC CASSGGLRETQYF
TRBD1 15 NA TRBJ1-1 TRBV19 TGTGCCAGTAGTACAAAACCGGGACAGTTTCCCCGGGCTTTCTTT CASSTKPGQFPRAFF
NA 13 few TRBJ1-1 TRBV28 TGTGCCAGCAGGCCCCAGGGTCCCCCTGAAGCTTTCTTT CASRPQGPPEAFF
TRBD2 17 NA TRBJ2-1 TRBV11-2 TGTGCCAGCAGCTTAGATAGACTAGCGGCGGGGAGTAATGAGCAGTTCTTC CASSLDRLAAGSNEQFF
TRBD1 17 NA TRBJ1-2 TRBV19 TGTGCCAGTAGGCCATCGGACAGGGGGATGAGGCTTTATGGCTACACCTTC CASRPSDRGMRLYGYTF
TRBD1 16 once TRBJ2-2 TRBV5-1 TGCGCCAGCAGCTGGGAGACAGGGATAAACACCGGGGAGCTGTTTTTT CASSWETGINTGELFF
NA 14 NA TRBJ1-1 TRBV5-5 TGTGCCAGCAGCTTGGTGTCAGCTAACACTGAAGCTTTCTTT CASSLVSANTEAFF
NA 15 NA TRBJ1-4 TRBV7-2 TGTGCCAGCAGCTTAGTGGGAGACATGGAGGAAAAACTGTTTTTT CASSLVGDMEEKLFF
NA 14 NA TRBJ2-1 TRBV5-1 TGCGCCAGCAGCTTGGCCGCTTCCGGCAGTGAGCAGTTCTTC CASSLAASGSEQFF
TRBD1 15 NA TRBJ2-5 TRBV9 TGTGCCAGCAGCGTACGGACAGGGGCCACAGAGACCCAGTACTTC CASSVRTGATETQYF
NA 13 NA TRBJ1-5 TRBV7-9 TGTGCCAGCAGCGGAGAGAGCAATCAGCCCCAGCATTTT CASSGESNQPQHF
NA 14 NA TRBJ2-7 TRBV25-1 TGTGCCAGCAGGGAGGCAGGGATCCCCTACGAGCAGTACTTC CASREAGIPYEQYF
NA 15 NA TRBJ1-1 TRBV6-6 TGTGCCAGCACCGACGCGGGACACTGGGACACTGAAGCTTTCTTT CASTDAGHWDTEAFF
TRBD2 18 NA TRBJ2-5 TRBV7-3 TGTGCCAGCAGTCTTAACCCCCGCCCCTCTAGCGGACAAGAGACCCAGTACTTC CASSLNPRPSSGQETQYF
NA 14 NA TRBJ2-7 TRBV19 TGTGCCAGTAGTATGTCGCGTGGGAACAACGAGCAGTACTTC CASSMSRGNNEQYF
NA 12 NA TRBJ2-7 TRBV15 TGTGCCACCAGCGCTATAGGGATCGAGCAGTACTTC CATSAIGIEQYF
TRBD1 15 NA TRBJ1-4 TRBV28 TGTGCCAGCAGTCACGGGACAGCGAACGGGGAAAAACTGTTTTTT CASSHGTANGEKLFF
NA 17 NA TRBJ2-7 TRBV14 TGTGCCAGCAGCAAACAAGCTTCCCGTTGGGGGTTCGCCGAGCAGTACTTC CASSKQASRWGFAEQYF
NA 13 once TRBJ1-3 TRBV7-9 TGTGGGAGCAGGGCCGCTACGGGAAACACCATATATTTT CGSRAATGNTIYF
TRBD1 15 NA TRBJ2-1 TRBV5-1 TGCGCCAGCAGCTTAATCCCTGCAGGGGGCAATGAGCAGTTCTTC CASSLIPAGGNEQFF
NA 15 NA TRBJ2-2 TRBV5-1 TGCGCCAGCAGCTCGGGACACGCGAACACCGGGGAGCTGTTTTTT CASSSGHANTGELFF
NA 12 once TRBJ1-2 TRBV29-1 TGCAGCGCCCTCTGGGGGGCGGATGGCTACACCTTC CSALWGADGYTF
NA 11 once TRBJ2-5 TRBV5-1 TGCGCCAGCGGACTACAAGAGACCCAGTACTTC CASGLQETQYF
NA 14 NA TRBJ1-1 TRBV14 TGTGCCAGCAGCCAAGTTGACGATCGCACTGAAGCTTTCTTT CASSQVDDRTEAFF
NA 14 NA TRBJ2-3 TRBV5-1 TGCGCCAGCAAAGAAGGGGCTCGATCAGATACGCAGTATTTT CASKEGARSDTQYF
TRBD2 16 NA TRBJ2-5 TRBV4-1 TGCGCCAGCAGCTACGCTAGCGGGAGCTTCGGAGAGACCCAGTACTTC CASSYASGSFGETQYF
NA 17 NA TRBJ2-2 TRBV18 TGTGCCAGCTCACCACCCATCGGACTTAAGAACACCGGGGAGCTGTTTTTT CASSPPIGLKNTGELFF
NA 14 NA TRBJ2-5 TRBV6-4 TGTGCCAGCAGTGACCGGGCGAGCCAAGAGACCCAGTACTTC CASSDRASQETQYF
NA 13 NA TRBJ2-3 TRBV7-3 TGTGCCAGCAGCCCCGTGGGGACAGATACGCAGTATTTT CASSPVGTDTQYF
TRBD1 15 NA TRBJ2-2 TRBV11-1 TGTGCCAGCAGCCCCCGGACAGGGGTCATCGGGGAGCTGTTTTTT CASSPRTGVIGELFF
TRBD2 15 NA TRBJ2-7 TRBV9 TGTGCCAGCAGCGTATCGGGTAGCGGGATCTACGAGCAGTACTTC CASSVSGSGIYEQYF
NA 16 NA TRBJ2-3 TRBV14 TGTGCCAGCAGCCAAATACCGGGACATAGCACAGATACGCAGTATTTT CASSQIPGHSTDTQYF
NA 15 NA TRBJ2-7 TRBV7-8 TGTGCCAGCAGTCATGGGATCTTCAGCTCCTACGAGCAGTACTTC CASSHGIFSSYEQYF
TRBD1 15 once TRBJ2-7 TRBV5-1 TGCGCCAGCAGCCCTGGGACAGGGGGGTGGTACGAGCAGTACTTC CASSPGTGGWYEQYF
NA 19 once TRBJ2-6 TRBV5-6 TGTGCCAGCAGCTTGATACTAGCTCCGGCTGTCCCTGGGGCCAACGTCCTGACTTTC CASSLILAPAVPGANVLTF
TRBD2 15 NA TRBJ2-3 TRBV6-6 TGTGCCAGCAGTGAGGGACTAGCGGGAAAGGATACGCAGTATTTT CASSEGLAGKDTQYF
NA 15 once TRBJ2-1 TRBV7-2 TGTGCCAGCAGCTTAGTCGGGACCACTGGTGATGAGCAGTTCTTC CASSLVGTTGDEQFF
NA 16 NA TRBJ2-2 TRBV7-2 TGTGCCAGCTCCCTCATACAGGTCGCGAACACCGGGGAGCTGTTTTTT CASSLIQVANTGELFF
TRBD2 15 NA TRBJ2-2 TRBV2 TGTGCCAGCAGTGAAAGAGCGGGAGGGACCGGGGAGCTGTTTTTT CASSERAGGTGELFF